Listed here are 29 T cell receptor beta chains from one sample, sequenced in a study of PD-L1 blockade in urothelial cancer. Method: immunoSEQ multiplex PCR; TCRdb's copy keeps in-frame clones and lacks some. This sample has roughly 40,000 clones; about four fifths occur once, and the top ten carry 2.5% to 3%. Sequencing used PBMCs, obtained around atezolizumab (anti-PD-L1) treatment. The receptors shown here come from a man aged 70-80 years with urothelial cancer.

The rearrangement uses TRBV4-1 and TRBJ1-2, with D uncertain. The CDR3 totals 14 residues. Germline lookup yields CDR1 MGHRA and CDR2 YSYEKL. V was shortened by 0 bases and J by 4 bases, with 9 bases between the two germline ends. The CDR3 reads CASSQDIQLYGYTF. Here the CDR3 DNA reads TGCGCCAGCAGCCAAGATATACAGCTCTATGGCTACACCTTC.

The genes are TRBV27 and TRBJ2-1, with TRBD2 matching over 9 bases. Looked up from germline, CDR1 is MNHEY and CDR2 is SMNVEV (reference sequence). V trimming: 2 bases; J trimming: 7 bases; junction bases outside the gene matches: 18. CDR3 size: 19 residues. CDR3 in DNA: TGTGCCAGCAGTTTACCGGCTAGCGGGGAAGTCGGGGACTGGAATGAGCAGTTCTTC. Translation gives CASSLPASGEVGDWNEQFF.

This clone turned up a few times. The V gene is TRBV30, the J gene TRBJ1-5; 7 bases align to TRBD1. V shed 5 bases, J shed 4 bases, and the junction held 2 bases outside the gene matches. The CDR3 is 12 amino acids. Germline loops: CDR1 GTSNPN, CDR2 SVGIG (reference sequence). For the CDR3, the DNA is TGTGCCTGGGCGGGACAGAATCAGCCCCAGCATTTT. Protein: CAWAGQNQPQHF.

This sequence joins TRBV19 and TRBJ1-1; no clear D gene. The ends were cut back, 5 bases at V and 0 bases at J, with 25 bases in the middle. Germline V lookup: CDR1 LNHDA, CDR2 SQIVND (reference sequence). This CDR3 contains 19 residues. The CDR3 nucleotides are TGTGCCAGTAGTGGGCTCTGGAGGCAGGTGAACTCAATGAACACTGAAGCTTTCTTT. This encodes CASSGLWRQVNSMNTEAFF.

V gene TRBV18 combines with J gene TRBJ1-1, with D uncertain. CDR1 and CDR2 (germline): KGHSH, LQKENI. Trimming cost V 2 bases and J 3 bases, with 16 bases left between them. CDR3 length: 16 residues. The CDR3 region is CASSPTVSGGHTEAFF. CDR3 coding DNA: TGTGCCAGCTCACCAACCGTTAGCGGTGGGCACACTGAAGCTTTCTTT.

The chain employs TRBV11-1 and TRBJ2-1; a weak D match, TRBD1 (6 bases). V gave up 4 bases and J gave up 4 bases, with 17 bases separating them. Germline loops: CDR1 SGHAT, CDR2 FQDESV (reference sequence). The CDR3 contains 16 residues. The CDR3 loop is CASSSLPGTTYNEQFF. CDR3 bases: TGTGCCAGCAGCTCCCTCCCCGGGACAACATACAATGAGCAGTTCTTC.

The rearrangement links TRBV4-1 to TRBJ2-7; TRBD1 matches at 7 bases. This CDR3 has 15 amino acids. The V and J ends lost 3 bases and 3 bases, in that order; junction bases with no gene match: 8. Germline V gene data show CDR1 as MGHRA and CDR2 as YSYEKL. CDR3 in amino acids: CASSQKGGGRYEQYF. The CDR3 nucleotides read TGCGCCAGCAGCCAGAAAGGGGGCGGACGCTACGAGCAGTACTTC.

V usage is TRBV6-5 and J usage is TRBJ2-5; D may be TRBD2 (7 bases). The CDR3 contains 14 residues. CDR1 MNHEY and CDR2 SVGAGI come from the germline V gene. V dropped 4 bases and J dropped 3 bases, with 12 bases sitting between them. Here the CDR3 DNA reads TGTGCCAGCAGTTGGGGAGGGGGAGAAGAGACCCAGTACTTC. Its translation: CASSWGGGEETQYF.

This clone is a singleton in its sample. J is TRBJ1-5 and V is TRBV4-1, with D unresolved. This CDR3 region has 15 residues. The germline V gene encodes CDR1 MGHRA and CDR2 YSYEKL. V was cut by 0 bases and J by 5 bases, with 11 bases left in between. This chain's CDR3 is CASSQDGDTDQPQHF. In DNA form, the CDR3 reads TGCGCCAGCAGCCAAGACGGAGATACCGATCAGCCCCAGCATTTT.

This clone was seen just once. CDR3 loop: CAISPGQANYGYTF. DNA for the CDR3: TGTGCCATCAGCCCGGGACAGGCCAACTATGGCTACACCTTC. This chain links TRBV10-3 with TRBJ1-2; 8 bases line up with TRBD1. V lost 6 bases, J lost 2 bases, and 5 bases stayed unmatched. The germline V gene encodes CDR1 ENHRY and CDR2 SYGVKD. The CDR3 sequence is 14 residues long.

On this clone itself: A junction end diverges from the germline sequence, so it may reflect a read error. The CDR3 is CASSLSKDSWREGQFF. The CDR3 DNA follows: TGTGCCAGCAGTCTATCCAAAGACAGTTGGAGGGAGGGGCAGTTCTTC. The chain has TRBV27 and TRBJ2-1, with 7 positions matching TRBD2. Germline lookup yields CDR1 MNHEY and CDR2 SMNVEV (reference sequence). The CDR3 extends over 16 amino acids.

The V call is TRBV9, the J call TRBJ2-7; D is perhaps TRBD2 (6 bases). The CDR3 loop spans 15 amino acids. V lost 0 bases and J 3 bases, leaving 13 bases between the germline ends. The germline CDR1 and CDR2 sequences are SGDLS and YYNGEE. The CDR3 is CASSVGVGSNYEQYF. The CDR3 bases are TGTGCCAGCAGCGTAGGGGTCGGGAGTAACTACGAGCAGTACTTC.

This clone was recorded a few times. This rearrangement joins TRBV28 to TRBJ2-7; D is undetermined. This CDR3 has 11 amino acids. Germline V gene lookup returns CDR1 MDHEN and CDR2 SYDVKM. Trimming removed 2 bases from V and 7 bases from J, with 6 bases in between. The CDR3 sequence: CASSLREEQYF. DNA for the CDR3: TGTGCCAGCAGTTTAAGAGAAGAGCAGTACTTC.

The sample holds a few counts of this clone. The chain combines TRBV2 with TRBJ1-2, with D possibly matching TRBD1 (5 bases). The CDR3 is 14 residues long. Germline CDR1 SNHLY, CDR2 FYNNEI. Trimming pared 1 base from V and 4 bases from J, leaving 10 bases between. The CDR3 nucleotides are TGTGCCAGCAGTGAAGGACAGTTTCCCTATGGCTACACCTTC. It yields the protein CASSEGQFPYGYTF.

The chain couples TRBV28 to TRBJ2-1, with a possible D match to TRBD1 (6 bases). Between the trimmed V and J ends, which lost 6 bases and 2 bases, there was a span of 14 bases. Germline V lookup: CDR1 MDHEN, CDR2 SYDVKM. This CDR3 is 15 amino acids long. The CDR3 DNA follows: TGTGCCAGCAGCATCCGACAGGTGGCCTACAATGAGCAGTTCTTC. It codes for CASSIRQVAYNEQFF. Filled out from reference TRBV28 and TRBJ2-1, the complete variable domain reads DVKVTQSSRYLVKRTGEKVFLECVQDMDHENMFWYRQDPGLGLRLIYFSYDVKMKEKGDIPEGYSVSREKKERFSLILESASTNQTSMYLCASSIRQVAYNEQFFGPGTRLTVL.

The rearrangement uses TRBV27 and TRBJ2-1; D is unresolved. Trimming took 6 bases from V and 0 from J, leaving 6 bases between them. The CDR3 totals 13 residues. CDR1 is MNHEY and CDR2 is SMNVEV in the germline V gene (reference sequence). CDR3 sequence: CASSSVSYNEQFF. CDR3 nucleotides: TGTGCCAGCAGCTCCGTCTCCTACAATGAGCAGTTCTTC.

The V and J genes are TRBV7-9 and TRBJ2-7; D remains unclear. The CDR3 loop spans 14 amino acids. CDR1 and CDR2 (germline): SEHNR, FQNEAQ (reference sequence). V was shortened by 3 bases and J by 3 bases, with 12 bases between the two germline ends. The CDR3 sequence: CASSLGSGFYEQYF. CDR3 DNA: TGTGCCAGCAGCTTGGGCTCAGGTTTCTACGAGCAGTACTTC.

The V and J genes are TRBV25-1 and TRBJ2-1; 10 nucleotides align to TRBD2. The CDR3 contains 15 residues. The junction had 2 bases not matched to a gene; V was cut back by 2 bases and J by 4 bases. Looked up from germline, CDR1 is MGHDK and CDR2 is SYGVNS. CDR3 nucleotides: TGTGCCAGCAGTGAAGCACTAGCGGGGTACAATGAGCAGTTCTTC. It is translated as CASSEALAGYNEQFF.

This rearrangement joins TRBV5-1 to TRBJ2-7; tentative D call: TRBD2 (5 bases). From germline, CDR1 is SGHRS and CDR2 YFSETQ. Trimming shortened V by 5 bases and J by 6 bases, and 21 bases separated the two germline ends. CDR3 length: 15 amino acids. The CDR3 DNA follows: TGCGCCAGCAGACGGGAAGCCGGGTCGGTAGGCGAGCAGTACTTC. Translated, it gives CASRREAGSVGEQYF. Full variable domain (outside the CDR3, taken from reference TRBV5-1 and TRBJ2-7): KAGVTQTPRYLIKTRGQQVTLSCSPISGHRSVSWYQQTPGQGLQFLFEYFSETQRNKGNFPGRFSGRQFSNSRSEMNVSTLELGDSALYLCASRREAGSVGEQYFGPGTRLTVT.

The V and J genes are TRBV7-8 and TRBJ2-1; 8 nucleotides line up with TRBD2. This CDR3 region has 16 residues. Germline V gene sequence: CDR1 SGHVS, CDR2 FQNEAQ. V was clipped by 3 bases and J by 1 base; unmatched bases: 5. CDR3 in amino acids: CASSFSGTGSYNEQFF. The CDR3 DNA reads as TGTGCCAGCAGCTTTAGCGGGACTGGTTCCTACAATGAGCAGTTCTTC.

The rearrangement links TRBV5-1 to TRBJ1-5; D ambiguous. The germline V and J ends were trimmed by 0 bases and 10 bases, with 8 bases remaining between them. CDR3 length: 12 residues. CDR1 SGHRS and CDR2 YFSETQ come from the germline V gene. Here the CDR3 reads CASSLEEGPQHF. CDR3 bases: TGCGCCAGCAGCTTGGAGGAGGGACCCCAGCATTTT.

V and J are TRBV4-3 and TRBJ2-3; D unclear. V was pared by 2 bases and J by 3 bases, with 9 bases between. There are 14 residues in the CDR3. CDR1 and CDR2 from the germline V gene are LGHNA and YSLEER. CDR3 nucleotides: TGCGCCAGCAGCCAACGGTTCGTTACAGATACGCAGTATTTT. It specifies CASSQRFVTDTQYF.

This chain links TRBV7-8 with TRBJ2-3; D possibly corresponds to TRBD2 (7 bases). CDR1 is SGHVS and CDR2 is FQNEAQ in the germline V gene. The germline V and J ends were trimmed by 5 bases and 1 base, with 16 bases remaining between them. The CDR3 loop spans 16 amino acids. The chain's CDR3 is CASSRNRAGGTDTQYF. The CDR3 bases are TGTGCCAGCAGCCGTAACAGGGCGGGGGGCACAGATACGCAGTATTTT. The full variable domain, completed using reference TRBV7-8 and TRBJ2-3, is GAGVSQSPRYKVAKRGQDVALRCDPISGHVSLFWYQQALGQGPEFLTYFQNEAQLDKSGLPSDRFFAERPEGSVSTLKIQRTQQEDSAVYLCASSRNRAGGTDTQYFGPGTRLTVL.

This clone has only a few counts. The chain couples TRBV7-6 to TRBJ1-2, with D unclear. CDR3 length: 11 residues. Trimming took 6 bases from V and 7 from J, leaving 9 bases between them. The germline CDR1 and CDR2 sequences are SGHVS and FNYEAQ. The CDR3 loop reads CASRSGFGYTF. The CDR3 bases are TGTGCCAGCAGAAGCGGGTTTGGCTACACCTTC.

The genes are TRBV7-3 and TRBJ2-7; D perhaps matches TRBD1 (6 bases). There are 13 residues in the CDR3. Germline-derived CDR1 and CDR2 are SGHTA and FQGTGA. Trimming removed 10 bases at V and 1 base at J, with 14 bases between. CDR3 in amino acids: CAILIGQSYEQYF. The CDR3 nucleotides are TGTGCCATCCTGATTGGACAGTCCTACGAGCAGTACTTC.

J is TRBJ2-2 and V is TRBV7-9; possibly TRBD2 for D (6 bases). V was clipped by 6 bases and J by 4 bases, with 15 bases between them. In germline, CDR1 is SEHNR, CDR2 FQNEAQ (reference sequence). CDR3 length: 15 amino acids. The CDR3 reads CASSSTGGSTGELFF. CDR3 sequence (DNA): TGTGCCAGCAGTTCCACTGGGGGGAGCACCGGGGAGCTGTTTTTT.

This sequence joins TRBV2 and TRBJ1-3, with D hard to call. The germline CDR1 and CDR2 sequences are SNHLY and FYNNEI. The CDR3 consists of 15 residues. Trimming removed 8 bases from V and 4 bases from J, with 18 bases in between. In DNA, the CDR3 is TGTGCCAGCGTCCTGGAACACGGGTCGGGAAACACCATATATTTT. This sequence encodes CASVLEHGSGNTIYF.

The chain couples TRBV9 to TRBJ2-6; no clear D gene. Germline V lookup: CDR1 SGDLS, CDR2 YYNGEE. The CDR3 is made up of 14 amino acids. Trimming left V 0 bases short and J 2 bases short, with 3 bases between. The CDR3 DNA is TGTGCCAGCAGCGTAGAGCCTGGGGCCAACGTCCTGACTTTC. Translation: CASSVEPGANVLTF. The complete variable domain, with remaining parts taken from reference TRBV9 and TRBJ2-6, reads DSGVTQTPKHLITATGQRVTLRCSPRSGDLSVYWYQQSLDQGLQFLIQYYNGEERAKGNILERFSAQQFPDLHSELNLSSLELGDSALYFCASSVEPGANVLTFGAGSRLTVL.

The chain carries TRBV2 and TRBJ1-2; D uncertain. CDR1 is SNHLY, CDR2 FYNNEI, per germline. The CDR3 extends over 14 amino acids. V was pared by 7 bases and J by 0 bases, with 12 bases between. CDR3 region: CASKFPDSNYGYTF. The CDR3 DNA sequence: TGTGCCAGCAAGTTCCCAGATTCTAACTATGGCTACACCTTC.